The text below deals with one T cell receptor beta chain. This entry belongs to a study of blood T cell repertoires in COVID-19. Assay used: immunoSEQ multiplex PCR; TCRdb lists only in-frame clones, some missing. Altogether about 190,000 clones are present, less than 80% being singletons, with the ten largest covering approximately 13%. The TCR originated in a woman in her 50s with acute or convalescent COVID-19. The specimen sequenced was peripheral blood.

CDR3 in amino acids: CASSYYRGDTGELFF. CDR3 DNA sequence: TGTGCCAGCAGTTACTACAGGGGCGACACCGGGGAGCTGTTTTTT. The chain joins TRBV6-5 to TRBJ2-2; 7 bases are a match to TRBD1. This CDR3 region has 15 residues. CDR1 and CDR2 (germline): MNHEY, SVGAGI. The ends lost 1 base at V and 3 bases at J; junction bases unmatched: 2.